Reported below is one T cell receptor beta chain. This clonotype was seen at least ten times. What this receptor recognizes is not known. No qualities accompany the bases; no much larger clone lies one base away. V and J are truncated by 5 bases and 6 bases respectively, leaving an intervening sequence of 20 bases. CDR1 and CDR2 are read off the germline V gene (reference sequence) as LNHDA and SQIVND. Measured from the cysteine to the phenylalanine, the CDR3 is 16 residues long. The CDR3 DNA has 48 bases and is translated from base 1. According to the study, the label for this sample's time point signals: sample taken at primary tumor resection. Without any cell sorting, TCR sequencing was performed on whole RNA extracted either from tumor and nontumor lung tissue or from cryopreserved PBMC samples. Samples were obtained from 72 patients with early-stage, untreated non-small cell lung cancer from the lung TRACERx cohort. Patients were selected for TCR sequencing only if sufficient RNA was available from at least two tumor regions. Tumor and adjacent nontumor lung specimens were reviewed by a lung pathologist before selection.

The data stem from a study of spatial heterogeneity in lung cancer (dated by TCRdb to 2018 to 2020). With regard to the full study: More beta-chain than alpha-chain transcripts were consistently detected, likely reflecting higher beta-chain transcript abundance. Nonsynonymous mutation counts, determined by whole-exome sequencing of tumor tissue, were related to TCR repertoire features. In the raw uncorrected reads, each unique combination of TCR and UMI appeared on average more than ten times. At surgery, both alpha and beta chains were TCR-sequenced in approximately 210 tumor regions, about 64 matched nontumor lung samples and 50 to 60 PBMC samples. In non-small cell lung cancer, the study quantitatively compared TCR alpha and beta repertoires across several tumor regions, matched nontumor lung, and blood. Broad study findings and their caveats: Additional single-cell paired TCR alpha and beta sequencing was considered necessary to confirm, at a functional level, the hypothesis that regional TCRs recognize regional mutations.

The library was generated by 5' RACE. Data came from a NextSeq 500. To allow correction of PCR and sequencing errors, the TCR library protocol tagged every TCR cDNA molecule with a unique molecular identifier. The authors' analysis ran thus. Decombinator tools were used for TCR identification, UMI-based error correction and CDR3 extraction. Expanded TCRs were defined as those above a frequency of 2 per 1,000, corresponding to the top 1% of the tumor frequency distribution. Each repertoire was subsampled 100 times to 5,000 TCRs, after which Renyi diversity was computed with the R vegan package. CDR3 similarity networks were constructed using string-kernel similarity of amino acid triplets, with links drawn between CDR3s whose pairwise similarity was above 0.82. In TCRdb, the public reads were trimmed at Q25 with fastp and aligned with MiXCR, with productive beta chains retained. One record per CDR3 amino acid sequence lists the most common genes and DNA. None of the V and J calls come from the authors' own analysis; TCRdb made them. The sample table lists approximately 12,000 distinct CDR3 sequences, 5.5% to 7.5% of them with a count of one. The ten largest clones represent around a tenth of the sample.

The chain is made from TRBV19 and TRBJ1-5; possibly the D gene is TRBD1, per 5 matching bases. The sequence was obtained from a male donor with early-stage non-small cell lung cancer. Sequencing used normal lung tissue next to the tumor, obtained at surgery. The CDR3 reads CASSASRGASGQPQHF. The base sequence is TGTGCCAGTAGTGCCTCGAGGGGCGCGAGTGGTCAGCCCCAGCATTTT.